A single sample gave rise to the 2 T cell receptor beta chains below, sequenced in a study of a mutant IDH1 vaccine in newly diagnosed glioma. The repertoire was sequenced with immunoSEQ multiplex PCR; TCRdb's copy has only in-frame clones and lacks some. This table has just under 95,000 clones, about 82% appearing once. The time point denotes: baseline, week 1 (first vaccination visit). The sample's treatment: pre-vaccination baseline after standard-of-care therapy. The sequences come from PBMCs, collected from a glioma patient treated with radiotherapy, temozolomide or both. Source of these receptors: a man aged 40-49 years with glioma.

The J gene is TRBJ1-1, the V gene TRBV7-2; D gene unclear. The CDR3 length is 14 residues. The ends were cut back, 5 bases at V and 10 bases at J, with 20 bases in the middle. The germline V gene encodes CDR1 SGHTA and CDR2 FQGNSA. The CDR3 DNA reads as TGTGCCAGCAGCCGTACACTGGGTTCGAGAGCAGCTTTCTTT. Protein: CASSRTLGSRAAFF.

The J gene is TRBJ2-3, the V gene TRBV7-2, with a possible D match to TRBD2 (6 bases). The V end was cut by 0 bases, the J end by 0 bases, with 10 bases between. The V gene's germline CDR1 is SGHTA and CDR2 FQGNSA. The CDR3 is 16 amino acids. The CDR3 protein is CASSLAGGRSTDTQYF. CDR3 DNA sequence: TGTGCCAGCAGCTTAGCGGGAGGCAGGAGCACAGATACGCAGTATTTT. Filled out from reference TRBV7-2 and TRBJ2-3, the complete variable domain reads GAGVSQSPSNKVTEKGKDVELRCDPISGHTALYWYRQSLGQGLEFLIYFQGNSAPDKSGLPSDRFSAERTGGSVSTLTIQRTQQEDSAVYLCASSLAGGRSTDTQYFGPGTRLTVL.